This TCR beta chain originates from a study of T cells in Graves' hyperthyroidism and ophthalmopathy. Researchers took RNA transcripts and amplified the TCR beta CDR3 regions from them. The study used the HTBI primer set for a first-round RT-PCR of the TCR CDR3. TCRdb itself ran the multiplex PCR reads through MiXCR, one entry per CDR3 protein. The table lists hundreds of thousands of distinct CDR3 sequences, 13% to 15% of them singletons. This clonotype was found many times. Its antigen is unknown. Among the patients, aged 18 to 65, hyperthyroidism was newly diagnosed and had lasted under 2 months. Diagnostic decisions used clinical symptoms, serum thyroxine and TRAb, thyroid ultrasound and orbital computed tomography. Per germline, CDR1 KGHDR and CDR2 SFDVKD. V was clipped by 3 bases and J by 2 bases, with 4 bases between them. This CDR3 spans 13 amino acids. Points from the study as a whole: Appearing also in blood were most of the thyroid clonotypes expanded above 0.001.

This clonotype was sampled from a woman in her late teens or twenties with Graves' hyperthyroidism. The J gene is TRBJ1-5, the V gene TRBV24-1; D call uncertain. The sequenced material came from blood. In DNA, the CDR3 is TGTGCCACCAGTGATGGGGGCAATCAGCCCCAGCATTTT. This codes for CATSDGGNQPQHF.